The rows below give T cell receptor beta chains drawn from one sample of a study of T cell clones after liver transplantation. Measured with immunoSEQ multiplex PCR; TCRdb has only the in-frame clones, and not every one. In the table there are roughly 53,000 clones, 60% to 80% of which are singletons. Source: CD4+ T cells from blood, taken at the 22-month timepoint. The source is a human patient who received a liver transplant. Some of the T cells might come from the graft donor. CDR3s include the opening cysteine and the closing phenylalanine or tryptophan. The D gene is left open where the match is weak. Not all rows give a size; the values are once, few, many and, for expanded clones, a class.

cdr3_length: 15; d_call: TRBD2; v_call: TRBV10-1; clone_size: few; j_call: TRBJ2-2; cdr3_aa: CASSEKRGFTGELFF; cdr3_nt: TGCGCCAGCAGTGAAAAGCGGGGGTTCACCGGGGAGCTGTTTTTT
cdr3_length: 13; d_call: -; v_call: TRBV29-1; clone_size: -; j_call: TRBJ2-2; cdr3_aa: CSVEEGRAGELFF; cdr3_nt: TGCAGCGTTGAGGAAGGGCGGGCCGGGGAGCTGTTTTTT
cdr3_length: 20; d_call: -; v_call: TRBV19; clone_size: -; j_call: TRBJ2-5; cdr3_aa: CASSIDRGDTASLVPETQYF; cdr3_nt: TGTGCCAGTAGTATAGACAGGGGAGATACAGCTTCTTTGGTTCCAGAGACCCAGTACTTC
cdr3_length: 15; d_call: TRBD1; v_call: TRBV11-3; clone_size: once; j_call: TRBJ2-1; cdr3_aa: CASSWTGGEVNEQFF; cdr3_nt: TGTGCCAGCAGCTGGACAGGGGGGGAGGTCAATGAGCAGTTCTTC
cdr3_length: 16; d_call: TRBD2; v_call: TRBV6-5; clone_size: -; j_call: TRBJ2-3; cdr3_aa: CASSYGAGGETDTQYF; cdr3_nt: TGTGCCAGCAGTTACGGCGCGGGGGGCGAAACAGATACGCAGTATTTT
cdr3_length: 11; d_call: -; v_call: TRBV20-1; clone_size: -; j_call: TRBJ2-3; cdr3_aa: CSKALSDTQYF; cdr3_nt: TGCAGTAAGGCACTGTCAGATACGCAGTATTTT
cdr3_length: 16; d_call: -; v_call: TRBV7-9; clone_size: -; j_call: TRBJ1-4; cdr3_aa: CASSLGTARRDEKLFF; cdr3_nt: TGTGCCAGCAGCTTAGGGACTGCGAGACGGGATGAAAAACTGTTTTTT
cdr3_length: 15; d_call: TRBD2; v_call: TRBV10-3; clone_size: -; j_call: TRBJ2-2; cdr3_aa: CAIRTSGRNTGELFF; cdr3_nt: TGTGCCATCAGGACTAGCGGGCGGAACACCGGGGAGCTGTTTTTT
cdr3_length: 14; d_call: TRBD2; v_call: TRBV7-2; clone_size: -; j_call: TRBJ2-1; cdr3_aa: CASSLGLAWNEQFF; cdr3_nt: TGTGCCAGCAGCTTGGGACTAGCTTGGAATGAGCAGTTCTTC
cdr3_length: 15; d_call: TRBD1; v_call: TRBV18; clone_size: -; j_call: TRBJ2-7; cdr3_aa: CASSLDRAASYEQYF; cdr3_nt: TGTGCCAGCTCTCTTGACAGGGCCGCCTCCTACGAGCAGTACTTC
cdr3_length: 14; d_call: -; v_call: TRBV7-2; clone_size: -; j_call: TRBJ2-7; cdr3_aa: CASSLTRHSYEQYF; cdr3_nt: TGTGCCAGCAGCTTGACTAGACACTCCTACGAGCAGTACTTC
cdr3_length: 15; d_call: -; v_call: TRBV6-5; clone_size: once; j_call: TRBJ1-1; cdr3_aa: CASSPQGGVNTEAFF; cdr3_nt: TGTGCCAGCAGTCCCCAGGGAGGAGTGAACACTGAAGCTTTCTTT
cdr3_length: 15; d_call: -; v_call: TRBV18; clone_size: -; j_call: TRBJ1-5; cdr3_aa: CASSPYGNSNQPQHF; cdr3_nt: TGTGCCAGCTCACCATACGGTAATAGCAATCAGCCCCAGCATTTT
cdr3_length: 16; d_call: -; v_call: TRBV25-1; clone_size: -; j_call: TRBJ2-7; cdr3_aa: CASSPRGPKISYEQYF; cdr3_nt: TGTGCCAGCAGTCCGAGGGGACCGAAAATCTCCTACGAGCAGTACTTC
cdr3_length: 15; d_call: TRBD1; v_call: TRBV6-1; clone_size: few; j_call: TRBJ2-7; cdr3_aa: CASRLGQVAGNEQYF; cdr3_nt: TGTGCCAGCAGGTTGGGACAGGTCGCCGGGAATGAGCAGTACTTC
cdr3_length: 15; d_call: -; v_call: TRBV5-1; clone_size: -; j_call: TRBJ2-7; cdr3_aa: CATATGTQGQYEQYF; cdr3_nt: TGCGCCACCGCAACTGGGACACAAGGGCAGTACGAGCAGTACTTC
cdr3_length: 13; d_call: -; v_call: TRBV4-2; clone_size: -; j_call: TRBJ1-2; cdr3_aa: CASSQAGNYGYTF; cdr3_nt: TGTGCCAGCAGCCAAGCGGGGAACTATGGCTACACCTTC
cdr3_length: 16; d_call: TRBD1; v_call: TRBV5-1; clone_size: -; j_call: TRBJ2-2; cdr3_aa: CASRSPGQETTGELFF; cdr3_nt: TGCGCCAGCAGGAGCCCGGGACAGGAGACCACCGGGGAGCTGTTTTTT
cdr3_length: 16; d_call: TRBD1; v_call: TRBV6-6; clone_size: -; j_call: TRBJ2-7; cdr3_aa: CASSYSAGTGENEQYF; cdr3_nt: TGTGCCAGCAGTTACTCAGCCGGGACAGGGGAGAACGAGCAGTACTTC
cdr3_length: 16; d_call: TRBD1; v_call: TRBV2; clone_size: once; j_call: TRBJ1-5; cdr3_aa: CASRQAGGAYNQPQHF; cdr3_nt: TGTGCCAGCAGGCAGGCAGGGGGCGCTTACAATCAGCCCCAGCATTTT
cdr3_length: 14; d_call: TRBD2; v_call: TRBV7-2; clone_size: -; j_call: TRBJ2-7; cdr3_aa: CASSLNGAGGKEYF; cdr3_nt: TGTGCCAGCAGCTTAAACGGGGCGGGGGGGAAAGAGTACTTC
cdr3_length: 11; d_call: -; v_call: TRBV25-1; clone_size: -; j_call: TRBJ1-1; cdr3_aa: CAIPRNTEAFF; cdr3_nt: TGTGCCATCCCTCGGAACACTGAAGCTTTCTTT
cdr3_length: 13; d_call: TRBD1; v_call: TRBV14; clone_size: once; j_call: TRBJ2-7; cdr3_aa: CASRGQATYEQYF; cdr3_nt: TGTGCCAGCAGAGGACAGGCAACCTACGAGCAGTACTTC
cdr3_length: 16; d_call: -; v_call: TRBV7-2; clone_size: -; j_call: TRBJ2-1; cdr3_aa: CASSQGASNSYNEQFF; cdr3_nt: TGTGCCAGCAGCCAAGGCGCCTCCAACTCCTACAATGAGCAGTTCTTC
cdr3_length: 15; d_call: -; v_call: TRBV5-1; clone_size: -; j_call: TRBJ2-7; cdr3_aa: CASSLAAAGAYEQYF; cdr3_nt: TGCGCCAGCAGCTTGGCGGCCGCGGGGGCTTACGAGCAGTACTTC
cdr3_length: 15; d_call: TRBD1; v_call: TRBV7-2; clone_size: -; j_call: TRBJ1-6; cdr3_aa: CASSLAGQGNSPLHF; cdr3_nt: TGTGCCAGCAGCTTAGCGGGACAGGGCAACTCACCCCTCCACTTT
cdr3_length: 15; d_call: -; v_call: TRBV28; clone_size: -; j_call: TRBJ1-5; cdr3_aa: CASSLRGAGVEPQHF; cdr3_nt: TGTGCCAGCAGTTTGAGGGGGGCCGGGGTTGAGCCCCAGCATTTT
cdr3_length: 14; d_call: -; v_call: TRBV7-2; clone_size: -; j_call: TRBJ2-3; cdr3_aa: CASSLGSSTDTQYF; cdr3_nt: TGTGCCAGCAGCTTAGGGTCAAGCACAGATACGCAGTATTTT
cdr3_length: 15; d_call: -; v_call: TRBV2; clone_size: once; j_call: TRBJ2-3; cdr3_aa: CASSEATLLGDTQYF; cdr3_nt: TGTGCCAGCAGTGAAGCCACCCTACTCGGAGATACGCAGTATTTT
cdr3_length: 16; d_call: TRBD1; v_call: TRBV2; clone_size: -; j_call: TRBJ2-7; cdr3_aa: CASSVGPGQGTYEQYF; cdr3_nt: TGTGCCAGCAGTGTAGGTCCGGGACAGGGAACCTACGAGCAGTACTTC
cdr3_length: 14; d_call: TRBD1; v_call: TRBV2; clone_size: -; j_call: TRBJ1-1; cdr3_aa: CASSGDRVGTEAFF; cdr3_nt: TGTGCCAGCAGTGGAGACAGGGTGGGCACTGAAGCTTTCTTT
cdr3_length: 12; d_call: -; v_call: TRBV21-1; clone_size: -; j_call: TRBJ1-3; cdr3_aa: CVAPLYGNTIYF; cdr3_nt: TGTGTCGCCCCTTTATACGGGAACACCATATATTTT
cdr3_length: 17; d_call: TRBD1; v_call: TRBV28; clone_size: few; j_call: TRBJ1-2; cdr3_aa: CASSISETGGLYYGYTF; cdr3_nt: TGTGCCAGCAGTATTTCCGAGACAGGGGGCCTATACTATGGCTACACCTTC
cdr3_length: 14; d_call: TRBD1; v_call: TRBV5-4; clone_size: -; j_call: TRBJ2-7; cdr3_aa: CASSLEGGGYEQYF; cdr3_nt: TGTGCCAGCAGCTTGGAAGGGGGCGGCTACGAGCAGTACTTC
cdr3_length: 17; d_call: TRBD2; v_call: TRBV7-3; clone_size: few; j_call: TRBJ2-1; cdr3_aa: CASSFQGGRGAPTEQFF; cdr3_nt: TGTGCCAGCAGCTTCCAAGGAGGGCGGGGGGCCCCTACGGAGCAGTTCTTC
cdr3_length: 15; d_call: TRBD1; v_call: TRBV10-3; clone_size: -; j_call: TRBJ2-1; cdr3_aa: CAISGSGTEGGEQFF; cdr3_nt: TGTGCCATCAGTGGTTCCGGGACAGAGGGTGGTGAGCAGTTCTTC
cdr3_length: 15; d_call: -; v_call: TRBV5-4; clone_size: -; j_call: TRBJ1-6; cdr3_aa: CASSLDGSRNSPLHF; cdr3_nt: TGTGCCAGCAGCTTGGACGGCAGCAGGAATTCACCCCTCCACTTT
cdr3_length: 14; d_call: TRBD1; v_call: TRBV9; clone_size: -; j_call: TRBJ2-7; cdr3_aa: CASSADRVGGEQYF; cdr3_nt: TGTGCCAGCAGCGCCGACAGGGTTGGAGGCGAGCAGTACTTC
cdr3_length: 15; d_call: -; v_call: TRBV28; clone_size: few; j_call: TRBJ1-1; cdr3_aa: CASTISQGGNTEAFF; cdr3_nt: TGTGCCAGCACCATCTCGCAGGGCGGCAACACTGAAGCTTTCTTT
cdr3_length: 11; d_call: -; v_call: TRBV28; clone_size: -; j_call: TRBJ1-1; cdr3_aa: CATTVNTEAFF; cdr3_nt: TGTGCCACGACAGTGAACACTGAAGCTTTCTTT